A selection of T cell receptor beta chains follows, all from one sample in a study of blood T cell repertoires in COVID-19. The data were produced by immunoSEQ multiplex PCR, yet TCRdb's version contains in-frame clones alone and is incomplete. Here the sample spans roughly 300,000 clones, more than 75% being singletons. The sequencing sample was made of peripheral blood. The receptor source for this set is a woman in her forties or fifties who had recovered from COVID-19. CDR3s include the opening cysteine and the closing phenylalanine or tryptophan. A D gene is named only where the DNA matches it firmly. The listing skips clone size in some rows; elsewhere it reads once, few, many or a size class.

V gene: TRBV25-1
clone size: -
D gene: -
J gene: TRBJ2-7
CDR3 DNA: TGTGCCAGCAGTGAATATAACGCGGCCTCGCACGAGCAGTACTTC
CDR3 protein: CASSEYNAASHEQYF

V gene: TRBV7-2
clone size: -
D gene: TRBD1
J gene: TRBJ2-2
CDR3 DNA: TGTGCCAGCAGCGGGGACAGGGAGACCTTCACCGGGGAGCTGTTTTTT
CDR3 protein: CASSGDRETFTGELFF

V gene: TRBV4-1
clone size: -
D gene: TRBD1
J gene: TRBJ1-6
CDR3 DNA: TGCGCCAGCAGCCAGGGCCGACAGGGGGATAATTCACCCCTCCACTTT
CDR3 protein: CASSQGRQGDNSPLHF

V gene: TRBV5-1
clone size: -
D gene: -
J gene: TRBJ2-4
CDR3 DNA: TGCGCCAGCAGCCCCGGAGCCCGCGGCATTCAGTACTTC
CDR3 protein: CASSPGARGIQYF

V gene: TRBV5-1
clone size: -
D gene: -
J gene: TRBJ2-5
CDR3 DNA: TGCGCCAGCAGCCTGACAGTCCAAGAGACCCAGTACTTC
CDR3 protein: CASSLTVQETQYF

V gene: TRBV10-3
clone size: many
D gene: TRBD2
J gene: TRBJ2-1
CDR3 DNA: TGTGCCACCAGCCCTAGCGGGAGGGCCCTTTCTTCTTACAATGAGCAGTTCTTC
CDR3 protein: CATSPSGRALSSYNEQFF

V gene: TRBV15
clone size: once
D gene: -
J gene: TRBJ1-2
CDR3 DNA: TGTGCCACCAGCAGCGAGGACGGGAATGGCTACACCTTC
CDR3 protein: CATSSEDGNGYTF

V gene: TRBV4-1
clone size: once
D gene: -
J gene: TRBJ2-1
CDR3 DNA: TGCGCCAGCAGCCCCCGGGAGTTACACCGCAATGAGCAGTTCTTC
CDR3 protein: CASSPRELHRNEQFF

V gene: TRBV5-6
clone size: -
D gene: -
J gene: TRBJ1-2
CDR3 DNA: TGTGCCAGCAGCTTGGCGGGCCAGGGCGGCGGCTACACCTTC
CDR3 protein: CASSLAGQGGGYTF

V gene: TRBV18
clone size: -
D gene: -
J gene: TRBJ1-1
CDR3 DNA: TGTGCCAGCTCTCCCGCGGTGAGGAACACTGAAGCTTTCTTT
CDR3 protein: CASSPAVRNTEAFF

V gene: TRBV9
clone size: once
D gene: TRBD2
J gene: TRBJ2-7
CDR3 DNA: TGTGCCAGCAGCTATGGGACTAGCGGGAGGGACGAGCAGTACTTC
CDR3 protein: CASSYGTSGRDEQYF

V gene: TRBV30
clone size: -
D gene: -
J gene: TRBJ2-2
CDR3 DNA: TGTGCCTGGAGTAGAGGAGCCACCGGGGAGCTGTTTTTT
CDR3 protein: CAWSRGATGELFF

V gene: TRBV5-6
clone size: -
D gene: TRBD2
J gene: TRBJ2-1
CDR3 DNA: TGTGCCAGCAGCTTAGAACTAGCGGGAGGGGGGATATACAATGAGCAGTTCTTC
CDR3 protein: CASSLELAGGGIYNEQFF

V gene: TRBV28
clone size: -
D gene: -
J gene: TRBJ2-7
CDR3 DNA: TGTGCCAGCAGCCCCTTCTTTCCCGAGCAGTACTTC
CDR3 protein: CASSPFFPEQYF

V gene: TRBV24-1
clone size: -
D gene: TRBD1
J gene: TRBJ2-5
CDR3 DNA: TGTGCCACCAGTGACACGACGGGACAGGGAGGACGAGAGACCCAGTACTTC
CDR3 protein: CATSDTTGQGGRETQYF

V gene: TRBV6-5
clone size: -
D gene: TRBD1
J gene: TRBJ2-3
CDR3 DNA: TGTGCCAGCAGTTACGGACAGGCCCGCACAGATACGCAGTATTTT
CDR3 protein: CASSYGQARTDTQYF

V gene: TRBV11-2
clone size: -
D gene: -
J gene: TRBJ2-3
CDR3 DNA: TGTGCCAGCAGCTTAGAAGGGGGAGATACGCAGTATTTT
CDR3 protein: CASSLEGGDTQYF

V gene: TRBV7-9
clone size: -
D gene: -
J gene: TRBJ2-7
CDR3 DNA: TGTGCCAGCAGCTTCGGGGACATCCAGATTGACGAGCAGTACTTC
CDR3 protein: CASSFGDIQIDEQYF

V gene: TRBV9
clone size: -
D gene: -
J gene: TRBJ2-6
CDR3 DNA: TGTGCCAGCAGCACACGGACACTATCTGGGGCCAACGTCCTGACTTTC
CDR3 protein: CASSTRTLSGANVLTF

V gene: TRBV27
clone size: -
D gene: TRBD1
J gene: TRBJ1-1
CDR3 DNA: TGTGCCAGCAGTTACCTGACAGGGGTCACTGAAGCTTTCTTT
CDR3 protein: CASSYLTGVTEAFF

V gene: TRBV19
clone size: -
D gene: -
J gene: TRBJ1-2
CDR3 DNA: TGTGCCAGGTGGACATCAGAGAACTATGGCTACACCTTC
CDR3 protein: CARWTSENYGYTF

V gene: TRBV20-1
clone size: -
D gene: TRBD2
J gene: TRBJ2-7
CDR3 DNA: TGCAGTGCTAGTGACGCGGGAGCCACTATGGACGAGCAGTACTTC
CDR3 protein: CSASDAGATMDEQYF

V gene: TRBV7-2
clone size: -
D gene: -
J gene: TRBJ2-1
CDR3 DNA: TGTGCCAGCAGCCTAGGGTGGGGCCCCTACAATGAGCAGTTCTTC
CDR3 protein: CASSLGWGPYNEQFF

V gene: TRBV9
clone size: -
D gene: TRBD1
J gene: TRBJ1-2
CDR3 DNA: TGTGCCAGCAGCGTAGGAGGGACAGACTATGGCTACACCTTC
CDR3 protein: CASSVGGTDYGYTF

V gene: TRBV28
clone size: -
D gene: -
J gene: TRBJ2-3
CDR3 DNA: TGTGCCAGCAGAGGGTCGGCGGGTACGCAGTATTTT
CDR3 protein: CASRGSAGTQYF

V gene: TRBV24-1
clone size: -
D gene: -
J gene: TRBJ2-2
CDR3 DNA: TGTGCCACCAGTGATTTAAAAAGGGGCGACACCGGGGAGCTGTTTTTT
CDR3 protein: CATSDLKRGDTGELFF

V gene: TRBV6-2/TRBV6-3
clone size: -
D gene: -
J gene: TRBJ1-2
CDR3 DNA: TGTGCCAGCAGTTACGGACTCCCCTCGGGGGTCACCTTC
CDR3 protein: CASSYGLPSGVTF

V gene: TRBV6-5
clone size: -
D gene: TRBD1
J gene: TRBJ2-7
CDR3 DNA: TGTGCCAGCAGGCGGACAGGGTTCGAGCAGTACTTC
CDR3 protein: CASRRTGFEQYF

V gene: TRBV28
clone size: -
D gene: TRBD2
J gene: TRBJ2-7
CDR3 DNA: TGTGCCAGCAGGGGACTAGCGCTGACCTACGAGCAGTACTTC
CDR3 protein: CASRGLALTYEQYF

V gene: TRBV19
clone size: -
D gene: TRBD1
J gene: TRBJ2-6
CDR3 DNA: TGTGCCAGTAGTCTGGGGACAGTCAATGATGGGGCCAACGTCCTGACTTTC
CDR3 protein: CASSLGTVNDGANVLTF

V gene: TRBV6-5
clone size: -
D gene: -
J gene: TRBJ1-3
CDR3 DNA: TGTGCCAGCAGTTACAGTGCGTTGAGCTCTGGAAACACCATATATTTT
CDR3 protein: CASSYSALSSGNTIYF

V gene: TRBV5-1
clone size: -
D gene: -
J gene: TRBJ2-2
CDR3 DNA: TGCGCCAGCAGCGGGGGGGCGGACACCGGGGAGCTGTTTTTT
CDR3 protein: CASSGGADTGELFF

V gene: TRBV19
clone size: -
D gene: TRBD2
J gene: TRBJ2-5
CDR3 DNA: TGTGCCAGTAGTATCCGACTTGCGGGGGTCCAAGAGACCCAGTACTTC
CDR3 protein: CASSIRLAGVQETQYF

V gene: TRBV25-1
clone size: -
D gene: -
J gene: TRBJ1-2
CDR3 DNA: TGTGCCAGCAGTGACACGGACTCCCCCACCTTC
CDR3 protein: CASSDTDSPTF

V gene: TRBV18
clone size: -
D gene: TRBD2
J gene: TRBJ2-7
CDR3 DNA: TGTGCCAGCTGTGCCCGGGGGGGCCACGAGCAGTACTTC
CDR3 protein: CASCARGGHEQYF

V gene: TRBV5-5
clone size: -
D gene: -
J gene: TRBJ1-6
CDR3 DNA: TGTGCCAGCAGCTCCCAGGGTAGAGAGTCACCCCTCCACTTT
CDR3 protein: CASSSQGRESPLHF

V gene: TRBV7-2
clone size: -
D gene: TRBD2
J gene: TRBJ2-1
CDR3 DNA: TGTGCCAGCAGCTTAGAACTAGCGGGTTACAATGAGCAGTTCTTC
CDR3 protein: CASSLELAGYNEQFF

V gene: TRBV10-2
clone size: -
D gene: TRBD1
J gene: TRBJ2-4
CDR3 DNA: TGCGCCAGTGGACAGGGGAGGGCCAAAAACATTCAGTACTTC
CDR3 protein: CASGQGRAKNIQYF

V gene: TRBV7-9
clone size: -
D gene: -
J gene: TRBJ1-1
CDR3 DNA: TGTGCCAGCACCGTCCTCGTCGGCCACGTTGGCGGGAACACTGAAGCTTTCTTT
CDR3 protein: CASTVLVGHVGGNTEAFF

V gene: TRBV19
clone size: once
D gene: TRBD2
J gene: TRBJ2-7
CDR3 DNA: TGTGCCAGTAGTTCCCGGGGTAGCGGGATCTCTGGCGAGCAGTACTTC
CDR3 protein: CASSSRGSGISGEQYF

V gene: TRBV30
clone size: -
D gene: TRBD1
J gene: TRBJ2-7
CDR3 DNA: TGTGCCCGAAGGGGACAGGTGGGGTCTGAGCAGTACTTC
CDR3 protein: CARRGQVGSEQYF

V gene: TRBV5-1
clone size: -
D gene: TRBD1
J gene: TRBJ2-3
CDR3 DNA: TGCGCCAGCAGTGGACAGGGGTGGGCAGATACGCAGTATTTT
CDR3 protein: CASSGQGWADTQYF

V gene: TRBV28
clone size: -
D gene: -
J gene: TRBJ1-1
CDR3 DNA: TGTGCCAGCACAGACGGGTCCCTTAGCACTGAAGCTTTCTTT
CDR3 protein: CASTDGSLSTEAFF

V gene: TRBV7-2
clone size: -
D gene: -
J gene: TRBJ2-3
CDR3 DNA: TGTGCCAGCAGCTTAAGTCGTATCCAGGGAGGAGGTTCAGATACGCAGTATTTT
CDR3 protein: CASSLSRIQGGGSDTQYF

V gene: TRBV7-7
clone size: -
D gene: -
J gene: TRBJ2-1
CDR3 DNA: TGTGCTAGCAGCTTAAAGGCGGGATCTTACAATGAGCAGTTCTTC
CDR3 protein: CASSLKAGSYNEQFF

V gene: TRBV9
clone size: -
D gene: TRBD2
J gene: TRBJ2-7
CDR3 DNA: TGTGCCAGCAGCGTAGCGGGAGGGTGGGTATACGAGCAGTACTTC
CDR3 protein: CASSVAGGWVYEQYF

V gene: TRBV6-5
clone size: -
D gene: TRBD2
J gene: TRBJ2-7
CDR3 DNA: TGTGCCAGCAGTTCCCGTGGAGCGGGAGTCGGCTACGAGCAGTACTTC
CDR3 protein: CASSSRGAGVGYEQYF

V gene: TRBV28
clone size: once
D gene: -
J gene: TRBJ2-7
CDR3 DNA: TGTGCCAGCAGTTTAACCGGGAAGCCCACCTACGAGCAGTACTTC
CDR3 protein: CASSLTGKPTYEQYF

V gene: TRBV7-8
clone size: -
D gene: -
J gene: TRBJ2-7
CDR3 DNA: TGTGCCAGCAGCTTAGGGACTCGGGTCCCCAACGAGCAGTACTTC
CDR3 protein: CASSLGTRVPNEQYF

V gene: TRBV28
clone size: -
D gene: -
J gene: TRBJ1-3
CDR3 DNA: TGTGCCAGCAGTTTACCCGGACAGATCGGAAACACCATATATTTT
CDR3 protein: CASSLPGQIGNTIYF